This paragraph covers one TCR beta chain sequence. Its antigen is unknown. Each individual donor underwent a draw of roughly 10 milliliters of peripheral blood. Next came a second PCR, run for about 6 to 11 cycles, which used a sample-barcoded 5' primer along with a J-beta primer mix. All cDNA molecules were each tagged by a template-switch adaptor with 12 random nucleotides. TCRdb called the 5' RACE reads again in MiXCR, with one record for every CDR3 protein. The table includes some 920,000 distinct CDR3 sequences, roughly 47% detected once. The sample comes from a study of blood T cells in healthy people across ages. General study points: There was no known CMV status for donors, so expanded clonotype changes were possibly confounded. Comparison with aged donors showed that long-lived donors had more naive CD4+ cells and higher diversity.

The sequenced sample consisted of blood. The clonotype comes from a woman in her sixties or seventies in good health.

The CDR3 reads CASRPAGAITYEQYF. The CDR3, as DNA: TGCGCCAGCAGGCCGGCCGGAGCGATTACCTACGAGCAGTACTTC. V usage is TRBV5-1 and J usage is TRBJ2-7; D is unresolved. The CDR3 sequence is 15 residues long. V dropped 5 bases and J dropped 2 bases, with 17 bases sitting between them. Germline loops: CDR1 SGHRS, CDR2 YFSETQ.